This entry lists 29 T cell receptor beta chains sequenced from one sample in a study of blood T cell repertoires in COVID-19. Clones were sequenced by immunoSEQ multiplex PCR, and TCRdb holds only the in-frame ones, with some missing. The sample lists under 400,000 clones, 70% to 90% occurring once. Sample: PBMCs or T cells enriched from blood (not recorded which). The receptors come from a man in his forties or fifties in a cohort exposed to, infected with or recovered from COVID-19 (not recorded which).

CDR3 nucleotides: TGCGCCAGCAGTGACCAGCGGGGCAATGAGCAGTTCTTC. Its protein is CASSDQRGNEQFF. This chain uses TRBV10-2 with TRBJ2-1; 7 positions agree with TRBD2. Trimming at V came to 3 bases and at J to 6 bases, leaving 2 bases not matched to a gene. Germline CDR1 is WSHSY and CDR2 is SAAADI. The CDR3 runs 13 residues.

A few counts support this clone. The chain combines TRBV6-5 with TRBJ1-1; TRBD1 aligns across 9 bases. This CDR3 has 15 residues. Germline CDR1 reads MNHEY; CDR2 reads SVGAGI. Trimming at V came to 6 bases and at J to 1 base, leaving 6 bases not matched to a gene. As DNA, the CDR3 is TGTGCCAGCAGGTACAGGGGGCCCGGGAACACTGAAGCTTTCTTT. This gives the protein CASRYRGPGNTEAFF.

The rearrangement joins TRBV19 to TRBJ2-2; no clear D. From germline, CDR1 is LNHDA and CDR2 SQIVND (reference sequence). The CDR3 covers 13 residues. The V and J ends lost 6 bases and 5 bases respectively, with 10 bases between them. CDR3 sequence: CASSRETTGELFF. CDR3 nucleotide sequence: TGTGCCAGTAGCCGTGAGACAACCGGGGAGCTGTTTTTT.

The gene calls are TRBV5-1 and TRBJ1-1; 8 bases map to TRBD1. From germline, CDR1 is SGHRS and CDR2 YFSETQ. The CDR3 runs 15 residues. Trimming cost V 4 bases and J 1 base; bases outside gene matches: 6. The CDR3 DNA reads as TGCGCCAGCAGCCCTGGACAGGGCGGGAACACTGAAGCTTTCTTT. This codes for CASSPGQGGNTEAFF.

This chain connects TRBV11-1 to TRBJ2-7; the match to TRBD1 covers 8 bases. The trim removed 5 bases at V and 6 bases at J, leaving 15 bases unmatched. CDR3 length: 16 amino acids. The germline V gene has CDR1 SGHAT and CDR2 FQDESV (reference sequence). CDR3 sequence (DNA): TGTGCCAGCAGCCACCATCCAAGGACAGGGTCTACCGAGCAGTACTTC. Amino acid sequence: CASSHHPRTGSTEQYF. The complete variable domain, with remaining parts taken from reference TRBV11-1 and TRBJ2-7, reads EAEVAQSPRYKITEKSQAVAFWCDPISGHATLYWYRQILGQGPELLVQFQDESVVDDSQLPKDRFSAERLKGVDSTLKIQPAELGDSAMYLCASSHHPRTGSTEQYFGPGTRLTVT.

The table lists this clone with a count of one. The chain recombines TRBV18 with TRBJ2-1; 13 nucleotides line up with TRBD2. Germline V gene sequence: CDR1 KGHSH, CDR2 LQKENI. V dropped 4 bases and J dropped 0; count of bases not matched to a gene: 12. There are 20 residues in the CDR3. Here the CDR3 DNA reads TGTGCCAGCTCACAACCGGGACTAGCGGGACCCCTCCTCTCCTACAATGAGCAGTTCTTC. This encodes CASSQPGLAGPLLSYNEQFF. The full variable domain, rest sourced from reference TRBV18 and TRBJ2-1, is NAGVMQNPRHLVRRRGQEARLRCSPMKGHSHVYWYRQLPEEGLKFMVYLQKENIIDESGMPKERFSAEFPKEGPSILRIQQVVRGDSAAYFCASSQPGLAGPLLSYNEQFFGPGTRLTVL.

This clone appeared a single time. The chain couples TRBV5-4 to TRBJ2-4; TRBD2 matches at 8 bases. Germline values: CDR1 SGHNT, CDR2 YYREEE (reference sequence). J lost 7 bases, V lost 0 bases, and 12 bases had no gene match. The length of the CDR3 is 17 residues. The CDR3 here is CASSLDISSGGGNIQYF. The CDR3 nucleotides read TGTGCCAGCAGCTTGGATATATCTTCGGGCGGGGGGAACATTCAGTACTTC.

V usage is TRBV3-1 (or the pseudogene TRBV3-2) and J usage is TRBJ1-5, with D possibly TRBD1 on 6 matching bases. The CDR3 is 14 residues long. The germline V gene encodes CDR1 LGHDT and CDR2 YNNKEL (reference sequence). With 4 bases removed from V and 1 base from J, the gap between germline ends came to 8 bases. CDR3 amino acids: CASSRDRSNQPQHF. In nucleotides, the CDR3 is TGTGCCAGCAGCCGAGACAGGAGCAATCAGCCCCAGCATTTT.

V is TRBV5-5 and J is TRBJ1-6; D may be TRBD1 (5 bases). V lost 6 bases to trimming and J lost 8 bases, with 21 bases between them. This CDR3 has 16 amino acids. Germline loops: CDR1 SGHKS, CDR2 YYEKEE (reference sequence). The CDR3 here is CASTPLPDNRDSPLHF. The CDR3 region has the DNA TGTGCCAGCACCCCCCTTCCGGACAATCGGGATTCACCCCTCCACTTT.

V is TRBV5-6 and J is TRBJ2-7; 8 nucleotides agree with TRBD2. Unmatched junction bases numbered 9, after V lost 0 bases and J lost 4 bases. This CDR3 has 16 amino acids. CDR1 is SGHDT, CDR2 YYEEEE, per germline. In DNA, the CDR3 is TGTGCCAGCAGCTTGGAGGCGGGAGGAAAAAGGTACGAGCAGTACTTC. It specifies CASSLEAGGKRYEQYF.

The chain joins TRBV5-1 to TRBJ2-3; TRBD2 matches 14 bases. The CDR3 is 20 amino acids. Germline values: CDR1 SGHRS, CDR2 YFSETQ. Unmatched junction bases numbered 14, after V lost 4 bases and J lost 1 base. CDR3 in DNA: TGCGCCAGCAGCGCCGGCCGGGGACTAGCGGGAGAGTCGGGCACAGATACGCAGTATTTT. Amino acids: CASSAGRGLAGESGTDTQYF.

The gene calls are TRBV28 and TRBJ1-2; D is uncertain. Germline V gene sequence: CDR1 MDHEN, CDR2 SYDVKM. Trimming removed 7 bases at V and 4 bases at J, with 13 bases between. The CDR3 runs to 13 residues. Here the CDR3 reads CASKSSFLYGYTF. In nucleotides, the CDR3 is TGTGCCAGCAAATCCTCCTTCCTCTATGGCTACACCTTC.

The chain recombines TRBV11-2 with TRBJ2-1; 8 bases agree with TRBD2. Germline loops: CDR1 SGHAT, CDR2 FQNNGV. This CDR3 spans 18 amino acids. The V and J ends lost 0 bases and 0 bases, in that order; junction bases with no gene match: 7. CDR3 sequence: CASSLDIGSGSSYNEQFF. The CDR3 DNA reads as TGTGCCAGCAGCTTAGATATCGGAAGCGGGAGCTCCTACAATGAGCAGTTCTTC.

The chain carries TRBV19 and TRBJ2-7, with 8 bases that match TRBD1. With V trimmed by 1 base and J by 2 bases, 4 bases remained unmatched. This CDR3 is built from 15 residues. CDR1 is LNHDA and CDR2 is SQIVND in the germline V gene (reference sequence). The CDR3 loop reads CASSIVRTGTYEQYF. The CDR3 DNA reads as TGTGCCAGTAGTATAGTGCGGACAGGGACCTACGAGCAGTACTTC.

This clone was observed once. The rearrangement joins TRBV3-1 (or the pseudogene TRBV3-2) to TRBJ2-1, with 10 bases lining up with TRBD2. Trimming at V came to 7 bases and at J to 6 bases, leaving 12 bases not matched to a gene. Germline V gene sequence: CDR1 LGHDT, CDR2 YNNKEL (reference sequence). The CDR3 is made up of 16 amino acids. The CDR3 DNA reads as TGTGCCAGCACTATCTCTTCTAGCGGGAGCGGCAATGAGCAGTTCTTC. Protein sequence: CASTISSSGSGNEQFF.

The J gene is TRBJ2-5, the V gene TRBV18; 7 bases line up with TRBD1. The ends lost 3 bases at V and 3 bases at J; junction bases unmatched: 4. This CDR3 is 14 amino acids long. The germline CDR1 and CDR2 sequences are KGHSH and LQKENI. CDR3 bases: TGTGCCAGCTCACCGCCCGGGACAGAAGAGACCCAGTACTTC. Its translation is CASSPPGTEETQYF.

The V and J genes are TRBV5-1 and TRBJ2-1, with 7 nucleotides matching TRBD2. The ends lost 0 bases at V and 6 bases at J; junction bases unmatched: 3. Germline loops: CDR1 SGHRS, CDR2 YFSETQ. CDR3 length: 14 amino acids. CDR3 amino acids: CASSLGGGPNEQFF. CDR3 nucleotide sequence: TGCGCCAGCAGCTTGGGGGGAGGGCCCAATGAGCAGTTCTTC.

In the case of this clone: Possible read error: a much larger clone is one base away. V is TRBV7-3 and J is TRBJ2-2, with TRBD2 matching 8 bases. The CDR3 is 14 amino acids. With V trimmed by 2 bases and J by 5 bases, 1 base remained unmatched. The germline V gene has CDR1 SGHTA and CDR2 FQGTGA. This CDR3 reads CASSLAGGTGELFF. For the CDR3, the DNA is TGTGCCAGCAGCTTAGCGGGAGGAACCGGGGAGCTGTTTTTT.

V gene TRBV6-1 combines with J gene TRBJ2-7; D is possibly TRBD1 (5 bases). V lost 6 bases and J 3 bases, leaving 15 bases between the germline ends. Germline lookup yields CDR1 MNHNS and CDR2 SASEGT. This CDR3 spans 14 amino acids. The CDR3 region is CASSPTGSSYEQYF. CDR3 DNA: TGTGCCAGCAGCCCCACAGGTTCCAGCTACGAGCAGTACTTC.

This chain links TRBV28 with TRBJ1-2; D is possibly TRBD1 (5 bases). CDR1 is MDHEN, CDR2 SYDVKM, per germline. The length of the CDR3 is 14 residues. V was shortened by 5 bases and J by 4 bases, with 14 bases between the two germline ends. The CDR3 DNA reads as TGTGCCAGCAGTCCTAAGACAGAGCTCTATGGCTACACCTTC. This sequence encodes CASSPKTELYGYTF.

This clone was recorded once. V gene TRBV5-1 combines with J gene TRBJ1-6; 11 bases line up with TRBD1. Germline V gives CDR1 SGHRS, CDR2 YFSETQ. The CDR3 has 15 residues. J gave up 9 bases and V 2 bases, and 4 bases lay outside the gene matches. The CDR3 coding sequence is TGCGCCAGCAGCTTCGCGGGACAGGGGGGTTCACCCCTCCACTTT. Its translation is CASSFAGQGGSPLHF. Full variable domain (remainder filled in from reference TRBV5-1 and TRBJ1-6): KAGVTQTPRYLIKTRGQQVTLSCSPISGHRSVSWYQQTPGQGLQFLFEYFSETQRNKGNFPGRFSGRQFSNSRSEMNVSTLELGDSALYLCASSFAGQGGSPLHFGNGTRLTVT.

The genes are TRBV3-1 (or the pseudogene TRBV3-2) and TRBJ2-7, with D tentatively TRBD1 (7 bases). V dropped 10 bases and J dropped 7 bases, with 14 bases sitting between them. The CDR3 has 11 residues. Germline values: CDR1 LGHDT, CDR2 YNNKEL (reference sequence). Here the CDR3 reads CATGGTWEQYF. CDR3 DNA: TGTGCCACAGGGGGGACCTGGGAGCAGTACTTC.

The rearrangement uses TRBV10-1 and TRBJ1-4, with 10 bases matching TRBD1. The CDR3 totals 14 residues. The germline gives CDR1 WNHNN, CDR2 SYGVQD (reference sequence). V lost 5 bases, J lost 6 bases, and 3 bases stayed unmatched. The CDR3 is CASSPGTGDEKLFF. The CDR3 DNA sequence: TGCGCCAGCAGTCCCGGGACAGGGGATGAAAAACTGTTTTTT.

The rearrangement links TRBV30 to TRBJ1-2, with no clear D. This CDR3 is 12 amino acids long. Trimming shortened V by 4 bases and J by 5 bases, and 11 bases separated the two germline ends. The V gene's germline CDR1 is GTSNPN and CDR2 SVGIG (reference sequence). The CDR3 bases are TGTGCCTGGACCCCATCGGGGTATGGCTACACCTTC. Translated: CAWTPSGYGYTF.

V usage is TRBV27 and J usage is TRBJ2-7; D might be TRBD2 (6 bases). The V end lost 4 bases, the J end lost 2 bases, and 12 bases lay between the germline ends. The CDR3 runs 14 residues. CDR1 and CDR2 from the germline V gene are MNHEY and SMNVEV (reference sequence). The CDR3, as DNA: TGTGCCAGCAGTTCATGGGGGGTGCCCTACGAGCAGTACTTC. Its protein is CASSSWGVPYEQYF.

The rearrangement uses TRBV13 and TRBJ1-3; TRBD1 matches 7 bases. The CDR3 length is 18 residues. Unmatched junction bases numbered 11, after V lost 3 bases and J lost 0 bases. Germline CDR1 and CDR2: PRHDT and FYEKMQ (reference sequence). The CDR3 is CASSFEGLDRASGNTIYF. The CDR3 coding sequence is TGTGCCAGCAGCTTTGAGGGGCTAGACAGGGCCTCTGGAAACACCATATATTTT.

This chain connects TRBV7-9 to TRBJ1-1; 7 bases align to TRBD1. Germline CDR1 reads SEHNR; CDR2 reads FQNEAQ (reference sequence). The CDR3 is 12 amino acids. V dropped 8 bases and J dropped 3; count of bases not matched to a gene: 3. The CDR3, as DNA: TGTGCCAGCCTCAGGGGGGACACTGAAGCTTTCTTT. It is translated as CASLRGDTEAFF.

The rearrangement joins TRBV4-1 to TRBJ2-1, with 8 bases matching TRBD2. CDR3 size: 17 residues. Germline V gene data show CDR1 as MGHRA and CDR2 as YSYEKL. V dropped 5 bases and J dropped 1; count of bases not matched to a gene: 10. Here the CDR3 reads CASSKEGLAASYNEQFF. CDR3 sequence (DNA): TGCGCCAGCAGCAAGGAAGGACTAGCAGCTTCCTACAATGAGCAGTTCTTC.

The chain joins TRBV29-1 to TRBJ1-2; 9 positions agree with TRBD1. The CDR3 spans 16 residues. CDR1 SQVTM and CDR2 ANQGSEA come from the germline V gene. V shed 0 bases and J 2 bases; nucleotides not matched to a gene: 7. Here the CDR3 DNA reads TGCAGCGTTGAAGAATCCGTAGGACAGGGGAACTATGGCTACACCTTC. It translates to CSVEESVGQGNYGYTF.